What follows are 17 T cell receptor beta chains derived from one specimen sequenced in a study of shared clonotypes between healthy human individuals. Only in-frame clones appear in the TCRdb table, and some are missing; sequencing was by immunoSEQ multiplex PCR. This sample has 1.4 million to 1.5 million clones, with roughly 96% found just once. Sequenced material: naive CD4+ T cells sorted from blood. Sample subset: CD45RA+ positively selected. The origin of the receptors is a man aged 25 to 45 in good health.

This chain links TRBV29-1 with TRBJ2-7, with D possibly called TRBD1 or TRBD2 (6 bases each). The CDR3 spans 13 residues. Per the germline V gene, CDR1 is SQVTM and CDR2 is ANQGSEA. V was cut by 4 bases and J by 1 base, with 11 bases left in between. In DNA, the CDR3 is TGCAGCGTTGTAAGGGGGGCGTCCTACGAGCAGTACTTC. Translated, it gives CSVVRGASYEQYF.

The table lists this clone with a count of one. The chain carries TRBV9 and TRBJ2-1, with 8 bases that match TRBD2. This CDR3 comprises 16 residues. Trimming removed 3 bases from V and 4 bases from J; junction bases left unmatched: 9. CDR1 and CDR2 from the germline V gene are SGDLS and YYNGEE. CDR3 sequence: CASSALSGSGYNEQFF. The CDR3 region has the DNA TGTGCCAGCAGCGCCCTAAGCGGGAGTGGATACAATGAGCAGTTCTTC.

This clone was counted between two and nine times. This CDR3 reads CASSSKTDKETQYF. Written as DNA, the CDR3 is TGTGCCAGCAGCTCCAAGACAGACAAAGAGACCCAGTACTTC. The rearrangement uses TRBV11-2 and TRBJ2-5; D may be TRBD1 (5 bases). Germline V gene sequence: CDR1 SGHAT, CDR2 FQNNGV. There are 14 residues in the CDR3. V was pared by 4 bases and J by 3 bases, with 12 bases between.

V and J are TRBV5-5 and TRBJ2-2; D unclear. Deletions cut 4 bases from V and 5 bases from J, with 15 bases between. The CDR3 spans 15 residues. Germline loops: CDR1 SGHKS, CDR2 YYEKEE (reference sequence). As DNA, the CDR3 is TGTGCCAGCAGCACAACTCTCATTAGAACCGGGGAGCTGTTTTTT. The encoded protein is CASSTTLIRTGELFF.

V and J are TRBV27 and TRBJ1-4, with 7 bases aligning to TRBD1. Germline loops: CDR1 MNHEY, CDR2 SMNVEV (reference sequence). The CDR3 sequence is 14 residues long. V lost 6 bases and J lost 8; bases outside the gene matches: 9. CDR3 residues: CASRTDRVGEKLFF. CDR3 coding DNA: TGTGCCAGCAGAACCGACAGGGTTGGAGAAAAACTGTTTTTT.

The chain combines TRBV5-6 with TRBJ1-1; TRBD1 might be the D (6 bases). The CDR3 is made up of 18 amino acids. V was shortened by 1 base and J by 1 base, with 20 bases between the two germline ends. Germline V CDR1 and CDR2: SGHDT, YYEEEE. CDR3 bases: TGTGCCAGCAGCTTGTTTCAGGGGCTAAAAGTCACGAACACTGAAGCTTTCTTT. As protein: CASSLFQGLKVTNTEAFF.

This clone was observed a single time. The rearrangement links TRBV7-2 to TRBJ1-2; 7 bases fit TRBD1. The V gene end was trimmed by 5 bases and the J gene end by 8 bases; junction bases not matched to a gene: 8. The CDR3 has 13 residues. The germline V gene has CDR1 SGHTA and CDR2 FQGNSA. In nucleotides, the CDR3 is TGTGCCAGCAGCCGCGACAGGGAGGAGGGCTACACCTTC. Translating gives CASSRDREEGYTF.

Notes on this clone: This CDR3 is also generated by other DNA sequences in the sample. The chain couples TRBV7-9 to TRBJ2-6; no clear D gene. Trimming cost V 2 bases and J 0 bases, with 5 bases left between them. Germline V gene data show CDR1 as SEHNR and CDR2 as FQNEAQ (reference sequence). The CDR3 has 15 residues. The CDR3 coding sequence is TGTGCCAGCAGCTTACGTGACTCTGGGGCCAACGTCCTGACTTTC. Its translation: CASSLRDSGANVLTF.

This clone appeared once. This chain joins TRBV2 and TRBJ2-7; the D gene is possibly TRBD2 (7 bases). V was clipped by 6 bases and J by 1 base, with 16 bases between them. The CDR3 length is 15 residues. CDR1 and CDR2 from the germline V gene are SNHLY and FYNNEI. In DNA, the CDR3 is TGTGCCAGCAGCCGCGAGGGGGGGCAGTCCTACGAGCAGTACTTC. It codes for CASSREGGQSYEQYF.

This chain uses TRBV6-6 with TRBJ2-1; the match to TRBD2 covers 7 bases. The CDR3 totals 16 residues. CDR1 is MNHNY and CDR2 is SVGAGI in the germline V gene (reference sequence). V trimming: 0 bases; J trimming: 3 bases; junction bases outside the gene matches: 5. CDR3 sequence: CASSYSLADGYNEQFF. CDR3 DNA: TGTGCCAGCAGTTACTCCCTAGCGGATGGCTACAATGAGCAGTTCTTC.

This chain uses TRBV5-5 with TRBJ1-2, with 9 bases identical to TRBD1. V lost 4 bases and J lost 4; bases outside the gene matches: 5. The CDR3 is 14 amino acids. Germline V gene lookup returns CDR1 SGHKS and CDR2 YYEKEE (reference sequence). CDR3 coding DNA: TGTGCCAGCAGCGCACTGGGACAGGGCTATGGCTACACCTTC. Translated, it gives CASSALGQGYGYTF.

The chain carries TRBV29-1 and TRBJ2-3, with D possibly called TRBD1 or TRBD2 (5 bases each). Trimming removed 3 bases at V and 4 bases at J, with 8 bases between. This CDR3 is 12 amino acids long. From germline, CDR1 is SQVTM and CDR2 ANQGSEA. CDR3 coding DNA: TGCAGCGTTGACGAGGGGTCAGATACGCAGTATTTT. Residues: CSVDEGSDTQYF.

The V and J genes are TRBV7-2 and TRBJ1-2, with D uncertain. This CDR3 has 13 residues. Trimming pared 1 base from V and 4 bases from J, leaving 7 bases between. Germline values: CDR1 SGHTA, CDR2 FQGNSA. The CDR3 loop is CASSLGVRYGYTF. The CDR3, as DNA: TGTGCCAGCAGCTTAGGGGTTCGCTATGGCTACACCTTC.

The chain employs TRBV5-1 and TRBJ2-7; D possibly corresponds to TRBD2 (6 bases). The CDR3 contains 15 residues. CDR1 and CDR2 (germline): SGHRS, YFSETQ. V was trimmed by 4 bases and J by 3 bases, leaving 17 bases between them. The CDR3 DNA sequence: TGCGCCAGCAGCGGTCAGCGGGTTGGCGGCTACGAGCAGTACTTC. Its translation is CASSGQRVGGYEQYF.

J is TRBJ2-7 and V is TRBV2; D gene ambiguous. There are 13 residues in the CDR3. Between the trimmed V and J ends, which lost 3 bases and 6 bases, there was a span of 12 bases. Germline lookup yields CDR1 SNHLY and CDR2 FYNNEI. The CDR3 DNA reads TGTGCCAGCAGTGAGCAGGTCCCGGGCGAGCAGTACTTC. This sequence encodes CASSEQVPGEQYF.

This chain uses TRBV13 with TRBJ1-2, with D maybe TRBD1 (5 bases). The germline V and J ends were trimmed by 4 bases and 3 bases, with 18 bases remaining between them. The germline V gene has CDR1 PRHDT and CDR2 FYEKMQ (reference sequence). The CDR3 has 16 amino acids. CDR3 residues: CASSSPYKGTDYGYTF. DNA of the CDR3: TGTGCCAGCAGCTCCCCCTACAAGGGGACGGACTATGGCTACACCTTC.

This rearrangement joins TRBV7-8 to TRBJ2-7; 13 positions agree with TRBD2. The CDR3 extends over 15 amino acids. The germline CDR1 and CDR2 sequences are SGHVS and FQNEAQ. With V trimmed by 7 bases and J by 4 bases, 7 bases remained unmatched. Written as DNA, the CDR3 is TGTGCCAGCACCATCGGGACTAGCGGGATATACGAGCAGTACTTC. It translates to CASTIGTSGIYEQYF. Combining the CDR3 with reference TRBV7-8 and TRBJ2-7 gives the whole variable domain GAGVSQSPRYKVAKRGQDVALRCDPISGHVSLFWYQQALGQGPEFLTYFQNEAQLDKSGLPSDRFFAERPEGSVSTLKIQRTQQEDSAVYLCASTIGTSGIYEQYFGPGTRLTVT.